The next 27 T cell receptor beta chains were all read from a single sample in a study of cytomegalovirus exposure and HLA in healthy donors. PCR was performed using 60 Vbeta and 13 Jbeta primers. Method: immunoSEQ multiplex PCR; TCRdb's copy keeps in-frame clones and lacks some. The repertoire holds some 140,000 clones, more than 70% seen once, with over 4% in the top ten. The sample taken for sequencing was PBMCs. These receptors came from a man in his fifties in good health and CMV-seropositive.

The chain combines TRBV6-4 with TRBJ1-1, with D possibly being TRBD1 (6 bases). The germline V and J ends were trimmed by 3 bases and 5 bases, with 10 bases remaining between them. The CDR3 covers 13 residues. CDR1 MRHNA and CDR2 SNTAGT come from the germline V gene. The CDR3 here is CASSDGQGTEAFF. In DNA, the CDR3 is TGTGCCAGCAGTGATGGGCAGGGGACTGAAGCTTTCTTT.

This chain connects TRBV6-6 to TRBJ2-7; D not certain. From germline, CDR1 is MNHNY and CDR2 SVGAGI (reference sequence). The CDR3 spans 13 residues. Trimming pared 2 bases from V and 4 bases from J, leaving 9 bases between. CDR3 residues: CASSYRVLYEQYF. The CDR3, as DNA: TGTGCCAGCAGTTACCGAGTGTTGTACGAGCAGTACTTC.

The CDR3 nucleotides read TGTGCCAGCAGTGGTCAGAACTATGGCTACACCTTC. As protein: CASSGQNYGYTF. The chain links TRBV2 to TRBJ1-2; D unclear. The CDR3 is made up of 12 amino acids. V lost 4 bases and J 2 bases, leaving 5 bases between the germline ends. Germline CDR1 is SNHLY and CDR2 is FYNNEI.

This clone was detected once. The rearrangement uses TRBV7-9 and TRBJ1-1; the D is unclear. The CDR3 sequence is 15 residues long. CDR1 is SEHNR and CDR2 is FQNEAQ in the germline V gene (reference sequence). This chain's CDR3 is CSHAIIGSVNTEAFF. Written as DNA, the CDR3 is TGTTCCCATGCGATAATCGGGTCCGTGAACACTGAAGCTTTCTTT.

The DNA of the CDR3 is TGCGCCAGCAGCCAAACTTTCCAGGAGAACACTGAAGCTTTCTTT. Translated: CASSQTFQENTEAFF. The V and J genes are TRBV4-1 and TRBJ1-1, with D unresolved. Per the germline V gene, CDR1 is MGHRA and CDR2 is YSYEKL. V dropped 2 bases and J dropped 1 base, with 11 bases sitting between them. This CDR3 comprises 15 residues.

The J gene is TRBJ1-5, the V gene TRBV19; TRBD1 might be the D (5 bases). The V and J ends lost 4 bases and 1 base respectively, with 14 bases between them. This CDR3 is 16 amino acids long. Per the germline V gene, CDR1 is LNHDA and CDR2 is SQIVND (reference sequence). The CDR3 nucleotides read TGTGCCAGTAGTACCCTCCAGGGTCCGAGCAATCAGCCCCAGCATTTT. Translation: CASSTLQGPSNQPQHF.

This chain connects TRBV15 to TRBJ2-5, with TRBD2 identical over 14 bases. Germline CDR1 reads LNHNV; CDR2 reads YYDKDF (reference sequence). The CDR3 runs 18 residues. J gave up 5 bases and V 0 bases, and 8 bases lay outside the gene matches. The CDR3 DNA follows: TGTGCCACCAGCAGAGACACCGGGACTAGCGGGAGCTGGGAGACCCAGTACTTC. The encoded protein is CATSRDTGTSGSWETQYF.

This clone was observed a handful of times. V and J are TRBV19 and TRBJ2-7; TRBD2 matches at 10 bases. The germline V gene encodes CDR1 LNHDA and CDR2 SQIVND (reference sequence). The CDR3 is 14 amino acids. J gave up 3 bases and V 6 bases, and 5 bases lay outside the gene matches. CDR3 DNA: TGTGCCAGTAGACGGACTAGCGGAGACTACGAGCAGTACTTC. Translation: CASRRTSGDYEQYF.

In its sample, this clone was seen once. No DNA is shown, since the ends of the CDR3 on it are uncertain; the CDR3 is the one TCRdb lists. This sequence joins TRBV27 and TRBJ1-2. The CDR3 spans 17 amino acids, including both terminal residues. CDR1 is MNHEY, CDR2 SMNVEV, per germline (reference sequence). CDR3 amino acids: CASSSSGEGRYNYGYTF.

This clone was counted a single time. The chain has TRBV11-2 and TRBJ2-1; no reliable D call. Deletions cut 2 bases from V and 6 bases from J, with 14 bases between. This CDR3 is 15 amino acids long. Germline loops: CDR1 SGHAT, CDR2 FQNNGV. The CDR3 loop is CASSLLYRSGNEQFF. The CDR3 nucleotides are TGTGCCAGCAGCTTATTGTACCGCTCAGGCAATGAGCAGTTCTTC.

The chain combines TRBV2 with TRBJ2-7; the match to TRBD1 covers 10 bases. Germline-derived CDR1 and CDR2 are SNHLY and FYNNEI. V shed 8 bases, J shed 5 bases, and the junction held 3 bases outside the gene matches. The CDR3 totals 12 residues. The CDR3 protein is CASRDRGHEQYF. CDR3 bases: TGTGCCAGCCGGGACAGGGGCCACGAGCAGTACTTC.

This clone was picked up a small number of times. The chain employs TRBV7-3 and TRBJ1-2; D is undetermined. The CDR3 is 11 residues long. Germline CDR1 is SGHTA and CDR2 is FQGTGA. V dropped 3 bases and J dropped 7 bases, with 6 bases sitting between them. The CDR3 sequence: CASSFISGYTF. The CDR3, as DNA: TGTGCCAGCAGCTTTATCTCTGGCTACACCTTC.

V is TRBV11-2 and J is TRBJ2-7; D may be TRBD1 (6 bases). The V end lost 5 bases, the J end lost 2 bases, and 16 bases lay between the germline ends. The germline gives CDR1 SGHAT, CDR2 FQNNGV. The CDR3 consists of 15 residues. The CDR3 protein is CASSQQGSRAYEQYF. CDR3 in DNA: TGTGCCAGCAGCCAACAGGGAAGCAGGGCCTACGAGCAGTACTTC.

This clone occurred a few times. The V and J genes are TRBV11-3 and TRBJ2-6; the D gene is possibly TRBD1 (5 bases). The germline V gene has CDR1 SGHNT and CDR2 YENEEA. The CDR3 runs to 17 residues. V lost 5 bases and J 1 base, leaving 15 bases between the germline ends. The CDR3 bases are TGTGCCAGCAGCGCAGACAGCCGCGTGTCTGGGGCCAACGTCCTGACTTTC. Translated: CASSADSRVSGANVLTF.

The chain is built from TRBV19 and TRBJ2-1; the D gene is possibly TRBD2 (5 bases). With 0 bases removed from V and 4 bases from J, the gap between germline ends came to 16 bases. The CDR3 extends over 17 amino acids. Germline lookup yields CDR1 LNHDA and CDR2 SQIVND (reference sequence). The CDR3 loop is CASSIDPGRRRYNEQFF. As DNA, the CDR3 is TGTGCCAGTAGTATAGATCCGGGCAGGCGGAGGTACAATGAGCAGTTCTTC.

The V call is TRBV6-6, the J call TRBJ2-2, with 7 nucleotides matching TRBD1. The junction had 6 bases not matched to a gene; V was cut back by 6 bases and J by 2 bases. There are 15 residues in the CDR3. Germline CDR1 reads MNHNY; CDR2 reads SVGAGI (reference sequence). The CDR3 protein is CASSPRGSNTGELFF. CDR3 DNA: TGTGCCAGCAGCCCCAGGGGGTCTAACACCGGGGAGCTGTTTTTT.

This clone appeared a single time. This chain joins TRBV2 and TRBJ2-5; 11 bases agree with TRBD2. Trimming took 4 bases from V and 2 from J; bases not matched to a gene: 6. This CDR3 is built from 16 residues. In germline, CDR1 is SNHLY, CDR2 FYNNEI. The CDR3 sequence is CASSGLAGGLQETQYF. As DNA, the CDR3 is TGTGCCAGCAGTGGGCTAGCGGGGGGCTTACAAGAGACCCAGTACTTC.

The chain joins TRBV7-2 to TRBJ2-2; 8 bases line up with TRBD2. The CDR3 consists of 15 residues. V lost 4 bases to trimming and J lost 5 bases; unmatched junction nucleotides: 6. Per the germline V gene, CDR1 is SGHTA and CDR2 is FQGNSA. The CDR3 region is CASSYGGGWTGELFF. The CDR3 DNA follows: TGTGCCAGCAGCTATGGCGGGGGGTGGACCGGGGAGCTGTTTTTT.

The CDR3: CASSQGRLATEAFF. CDR3 coding DNA: TGTGCCAGCAGCCAGGGGAGGCTCGCCACTGAAGCTTTCTTT. The V call is TRBV4-2, the J call TRBJ1-1; D unclear. This CDR3 comprises 14 residues. Germline CDR1 LGHNA, CDR2 YNFKEQ. V gave up 3 bases and J gave up 4 bases, with 12 bases separating them.

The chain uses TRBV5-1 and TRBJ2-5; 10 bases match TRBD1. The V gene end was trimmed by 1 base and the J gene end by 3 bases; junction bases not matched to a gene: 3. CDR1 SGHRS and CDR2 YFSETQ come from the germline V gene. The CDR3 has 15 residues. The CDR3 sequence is CASSLRGTGEETQYF. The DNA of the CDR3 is TGCGCCAGCAGCTTGAGGGGGACAGGGGAAGAGACCCAGTACTTC.

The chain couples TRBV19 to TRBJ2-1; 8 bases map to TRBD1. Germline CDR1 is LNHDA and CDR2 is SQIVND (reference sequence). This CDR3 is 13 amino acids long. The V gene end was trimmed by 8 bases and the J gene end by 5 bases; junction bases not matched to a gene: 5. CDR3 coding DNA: TGTGCCAGTTCCAGGGGGCTGGACAATGAGCAGTTCTTC. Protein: CASSRGLDNEQFF.

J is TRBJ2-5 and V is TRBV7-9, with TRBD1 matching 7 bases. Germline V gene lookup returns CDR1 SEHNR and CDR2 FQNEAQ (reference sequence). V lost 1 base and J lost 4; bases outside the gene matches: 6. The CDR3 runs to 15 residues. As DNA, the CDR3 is TGTGCCAGCAGCTTAGTACAGGGGCCCTCAGAGACCCAGTACTTC. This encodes CASSLVQGPSETQYF.

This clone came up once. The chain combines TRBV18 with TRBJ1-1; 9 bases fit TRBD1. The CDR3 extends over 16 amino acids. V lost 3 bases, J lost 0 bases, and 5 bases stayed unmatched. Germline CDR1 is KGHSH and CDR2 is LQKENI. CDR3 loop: CASSPMTGGVNTEAFF. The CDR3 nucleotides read TGTGCCAGCTCACCCATGACAGGGGGTGTGAACACTGAAGCTTTCTTT.

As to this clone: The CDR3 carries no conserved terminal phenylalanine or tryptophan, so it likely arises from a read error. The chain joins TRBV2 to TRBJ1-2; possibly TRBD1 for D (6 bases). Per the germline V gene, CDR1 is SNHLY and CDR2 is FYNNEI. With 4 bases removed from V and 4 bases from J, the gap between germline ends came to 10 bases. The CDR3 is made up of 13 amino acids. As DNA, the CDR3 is TGTGCCAGCAGTGCGGGACAAACCTATGGCTACACCCTC. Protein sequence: CASSAGQTYGYTL.

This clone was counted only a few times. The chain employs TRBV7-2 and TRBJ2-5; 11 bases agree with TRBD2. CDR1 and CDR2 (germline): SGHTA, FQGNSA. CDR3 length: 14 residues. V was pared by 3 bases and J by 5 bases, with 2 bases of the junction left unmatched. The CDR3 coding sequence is TGTGCCAGCAGCTTTTCTAGCGGGGGGGAGACCCAGTACTTC. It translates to CASSFSSGGETQYF.

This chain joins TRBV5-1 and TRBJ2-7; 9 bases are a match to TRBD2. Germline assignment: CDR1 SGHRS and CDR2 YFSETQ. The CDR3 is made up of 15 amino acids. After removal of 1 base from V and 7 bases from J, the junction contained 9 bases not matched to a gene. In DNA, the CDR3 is TGCGCCAGCAGCTTGCTAGCGGGGAGGGACGGAGAGCAGTACTTC. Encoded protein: CASSLLAGRDGEQYF.

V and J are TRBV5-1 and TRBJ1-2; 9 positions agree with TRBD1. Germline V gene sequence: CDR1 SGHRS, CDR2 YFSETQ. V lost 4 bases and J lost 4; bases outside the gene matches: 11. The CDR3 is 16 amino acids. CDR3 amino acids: CASSQTGTGTFYGYTF. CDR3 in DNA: TGCGCCAGCAGCCAGACCGGGACAGGGACATTCTATGGCTACACCTTC.